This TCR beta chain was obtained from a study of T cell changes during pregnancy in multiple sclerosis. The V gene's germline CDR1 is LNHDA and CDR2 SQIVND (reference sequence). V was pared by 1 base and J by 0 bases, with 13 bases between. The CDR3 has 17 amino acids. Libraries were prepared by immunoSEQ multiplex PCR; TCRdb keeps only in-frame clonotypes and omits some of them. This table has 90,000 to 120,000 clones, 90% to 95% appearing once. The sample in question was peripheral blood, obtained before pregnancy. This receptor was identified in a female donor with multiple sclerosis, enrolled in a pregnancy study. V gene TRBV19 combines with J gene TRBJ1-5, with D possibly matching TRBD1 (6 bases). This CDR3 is CASSIGAGAASNQPQHF. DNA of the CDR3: TGTGCCAGTAGTATAGGGGCAGGGGCGGCTAGCAATCAGCCCCAGCATTTT.